This TCR beta chain came from a study of CD8 T cells in ankylosing spondylitis listed by TCRdb under 2017. Broadly, across the study: To find TCR variants linked to disease, the study profiled T cell receptor beta repertoires in ankylosing spondylitis patients and healthy donors. The full study cohort was made up of 25 ankylosing spondylitis patients and about a hundred healthy donors. Samples of peripheral blood were taken, and for ankylosing spondylitis patients, synovial fluid was collected as well. General conclusions and limits of the study: Blood from ankylosing spondylitis patients appeared to be characterized by a TCR beta motif made up of about 8 highly homologous amino acid variants. The disease-linked clones showed a CD8+ phenotype and occurred at relatively low frequencies in peripheral blood. Significant enrichment of the disease-linked clones was reported in matched synovial fluid samples from ankylosing spondylitis patients. Some TCR beta motif variants had previously been reported in synovial fluid and blood of reactive arthritis patients, which suggested common disease-initiation mechanisms.

The instrument was an Illumina HiSeq 2500. TCR beta libraries were prepared by quantitative 5'-RACE with molecular barcodes. The original pipeline was this. A new computational method based on a probabilistic model of VDJ rearrangement was used to identify disease-linked TCR variants. In TCRdb, the public reads were trimmed at Q25 with fastp and aligned with MiXCR, with productive beta chains retained. Duplicate CDR3 protein sequences are folded into a single record with the most common DNA and genes. TCRdb, not the original authors, processed these V and J calls. The sample profile shows fewer than 750,000 distinct CDR3 sequences; around 19% of them were found once. The ten largest clones capture 19% of the sample. CDR1 and CDR2 are read off the germline V gene (reference sequence) as DFQATT and SNEGSKA. The CDR3 spans 13 residues, from the cysteine through the phenylalanine. The only DNA kept is the CDR3, 39 bases in frame from the first base. V drops 5 bases and J drops 8 bases, leaving 13 bases in between.

A word on this clonotype: There is no known antigen for this receptor. Base qualities are not recorded, but no much larger clone differs from it by a single base.

What was sequenced was blood, either unsorted or a sorted T cell fraction (not recorded which). The V and J segments used are TRBV20-1 and TRBJ1-6, with a weak D call of TRBD1 (5 bases match). This sequence was found in a male donor with ankylosing spondylitis. The CDR3 protein sequence reads: CSAPWRGDSPLHF. The bases are TGCAGTGCTCCCTGGCGGGGGGATTCACCCCTCCACTTT.